The T cell receptor (beta chain) under discussion was sequenced for a study of technical replicates of blood from several donors (dated by TCRdb to about 2017). The CDR3 spans 13 residues, from the cysteine through the phenylalanine. Kept here is only the CDR3 DNA, which spans 39 bases and is read in frame from base 1. CDR1 and CDR2 (MGHRA, YSYEKL) derive from the germline V gene. V trim: 2 bases; J trim: 8 bases; unmatched bases: 3. A remark on this clone: It has no known antigen specificity. Per-nucleotide qualities are absent, and no much larger clonotype sits a single base away.

The method behind the library was the immunoSEQ multiplex PCR assay. Held by TCRdb, this immuneACCESS table contains in-frame sequences only and omits some clones. Under half of the omission traces to an unresolved V gene where checked; the cause of the rest is unknown. This sample is represented by almost 90,000 clones; roughly 94% of them were singletons. Jointly, the top ten make up roughly 0.35% of the sample. The chain employs TRBV4-1 and TRBJ1-2, with 9 central nucleotides matching TRBD1. Input material: T cells isolated from PBMCs. This sequence originates from a human donor in good health. The bases read TGCGCCAGCAGCCAAAACAGGGGGCGAGGCTACACCTTC. It encodes CASSQNRGRGYTF.